This record covers a single T cell receptor (beta chain). No antigen is known for it. This sample is drawn from a study of T-cell reconstitution after alpha-beta-depleted transplantation in children. The CDR3 has 17 amino acids. The germline gives CDR1 SGHRS, CDR2 YFSETQ. The J segment lost 5 bases and the V segment lost 4 bases, leaving 12 bases of the junction unmatched. Unique molecular identifiers were used in preparing the TCRbeta library. Each CDR3 protein is one row after TCRdb ran MiXCR on the PCR reads. The sample comprises 700,000 to 950,000 distinct CDR3 sequences, roughly 15% of which are singletons, and about 4.6% rests with the top ten. Study-level findings and limits: Surviving recipient T cells and thymic progenitors accounted for the high day-60 TCRbeta diversity observed in some patients.

The origin of this receptor is a male patient younger than 18 who had a stem cell transplant for acute lymphoblastic leukemia, so the T cells may come from the graft donor. The V call is TRBV5-1, the J call TRBJ2-2; 9 bases fit TRBD1. The sample consisted of PBMCs, mostly from graft donor cells, taken 360 days after TCRalphabeta/CD19-depleted stem cell transplant. The CDR3 sequence: CASSPNYGQGRTGELFF. The CDR3 nucleotides are TGCGCCAGCAGCCCGAACTACGGACAGGGGCGAACCGGGGAGCTGTTTTTT.